This note documents a single T cell receptor beta chain sequence. No cognate antigen has been identified for it. No base quality information exists; no much larger clone differs at one position. This sample was taken from a study of post-analysis software for immune sequencing data (dated by TCRdb to 2013 to 2016). The study in broad terms: Recorded disease courses included relapsing-remitting, secondary progressive and progressive-relapsing multiple sclerosis, with some patients lacking subtype annotation. A subset of samples was prepared in parallel using single-end sample barcoding, then pooled and co-amplified after Illumina adapter ligation. The patient repertoires were set against eleven to twelve previously published healthy control repertoires from donors whose ages ranged from roughly 6 to 27 years.

Findings and caveats that apply to the study as a whole: Direct clustering with F measure revealed strong co-clustering of samples prepared in the same batch, which led to a batch-effect correction. Several TRBV segments, including TRBV5-6, TRBV5-1 and TRBV20-1, were significantly more frequent in patients than controls. Normalized Chao1 diversity was significantly lower in multiple sclerosis patients than controls, suggesting substantial peripheral T-cell clonal expansion. The control group was slightly older than the multiple sclerosis patient group.

To demonstrate the VDJtools post-analysis software, the study profiled TCR beta repertoires from the peripheral blood of 13 young patients with multiple sclerosis. Multiple sclerosis patients were children and adolescents aged 6 to 15 years. Libraries came from PCR. These reads were obtained on an Illumina HiSeq 2500. To reduce PCR and sequencing biases, unique molecular identifiers were built into the TCR beta cDNA libraries. Per 1 to 10 million input T cells, approximately 500,000 cDNA molecules were obtained, such that each molecule approximated one T cell. The patient libraries were prepared and sequenced using the same protocol as the earlier healthy control dataset. Within a given batch, samples were prepared together, multiplexed and sequenced on the same HiSeq lane. The original methods were these. Raw barcoded reads were processed with MIGEC, discarding single-read molecular identifier groups before consensus assembly and CDR3 extraction. VDJtools was used for post-analysis of the clonotype tables, with diversity normalized by down-sampling every dataset to the smallest sample size. Repertoire overlap clustering matched CDR3 amino acid but not nucleotide sequences to correct batch-related cross-sample contamination. TCRdb trimmed public reads at Q25 via fastp, called clones via MiXCR and kept in-frame beta chains. Rows merge per CDR3 protein into single entries with the most common DNA and genes. TCRdb, rather than the study authors, made the V and J calls. The sample table lists about 810,000 distinct CDR3 sequences, 53% of them with a count of one. The ten largest clones capture 4.6% of the sample.

The CDR3 has 14 amino acids, counting the end cysteine and phenylalanine. This entry keeps only the CDR3 DNA: 42 bases, framed from base 1. CDR1 and CDR2, looked up from the germline V gene (reference sequence), are LGHDT and YNNKEL. Cut back by 2 bases and 5 bases, the V and J ends lie 12 bases apart. The chain joins TRBV3-1 to TRBJ1-2, with no D gene named confidently. The receptor was derived from a girl aged 10 to 17 with multiple sclerosis. Sequencing was performed on blood. The CDR3 region reads CASSQYGPKYGYTF. The DNA sequence is given as TGTGCCAGCAGCCAATATGGACCGAAATATGGCTACACCTTC. With the portions outside the CDR3 filled from the reference TRBV3-1 and TRBJ1-2 genes, the complete variable region becomes DTAVSQTPKYLVTQMGNDKSIKCEQNLGHDTMYWYKQDSKKFLKIMFSYNNKELIINETVPNRFSPKSPDKAHLNLHINSLELGDSAVYFCASSQYGPKYGYTFGSGTRLTVV.